These 21 T cell receptor beta chains were all obtained from the same sample, sequenced in a study of T cells in Graves' hyperthyroidism and ophthalmopathy. There were TCR beta CDR3 regions amplified from RNA transcripts. Using the HTBI primer set, a first-round RT-PCR was run on the TCR CDR3. MiXCR, applied by TCRdb to the multiplex PCR reads, yields one record per CDR3 protein. Of about 560,000 distinct CDR3 sequences listed, around a sixth were seen once; the top ten hold around 6.6%. The sequenced material came from blood. Every receptor here comes from a woman aged 25 to 39 with Graves' hyperthyroidism.

A few counts support this clonotype. CDR3 in DNA: TGCAGTGCTACACAGTCTGGGGAGCTGTTTTTT. It yields the protein CSATQSGELFF. The chain recombines TRBV20-1 with TRBJ2-2; unclear D gene. The CDR3 is 11 amino acids. V was pared by 4 bases and J by 8 bases, with 8 bases between. Germline assignment: CDR1 DFQATT and CDR2 SNEGSKA (reference sequence).

This clonotype occurred many times. The rearrangement uses TRBV30 and TRBJ1-1; no definite D call. Deletions cut 2 bases from V and 0 bases from J, with 10 bases between. The V gene's germline CDR1 is GTSNPN and CDR2 SVGIG (reference sequence). This CDR3 spans 14 amino acids. CDR3 DNA sequence: TGTGCCTGGAGTTCAGAGAAACTGAACACTGAAGCTTTCTTT. This encodes CAWSSEKLNTEAFF.

This clonotype showed up many times. The chain employs TRBV29-1 and TRBJ2-2, with 9 bases identical to TRBD2. The CDR3 is 14 residues long. The trim removed 5 bases at V and 1 base at J, leaving 2 bases unmatched. CDR1 is SQVTM and CDR2 is ANQGSEA in the germline V gene. In DNA form, the CDR3 reads TGCAGCGTTAGGACTAGCGAGAACACCGGGGAGCTGTTTTTT. Amino acids: CSVRTSENTGELFF.

This clonotype was detected ten times or more. The chain employs TRBV15 and TRBJ2-3; weak D call: TRBD2 (6 bases). CDR3 size: 19 residues. Germline assignment: CDR1 LNHNV and CDR2 YYDKDF (reference sequence). Trimming removed 6 bases from V and 2 bases from J, with 27 bases in between. CDR3 sequence: CATRPIPSIIAAHTDTQYF. CDR3 in DNA: TGTGCCACCAGACCAATACCTTCCATAATAGCGGCCCACACAGATACGCAGTATTTT.

This clonotype was seen ten or more times. The rearrangement joins TRBV30 to TRBJ1-4; 9 nucleotides line up with TRBD1. The V and J ends lost 3 bases and 7 bases, in that order; junction bases with no gene match: 9. The CDR3 covers 15 residues. Germline CDR1 GTSNPN, CDR2 SVGIG (reference sequence). The CDR3 nucleotides read TGTGCCTGGAGCGCACAGGGGGCAATTGGTGAAAAACTGTTTTTT. It is translated as CAWSAQGAIGEKLFF.

The J gene is TRBJ2-4, the V gene TRBV29-1; D not resolved. Germline-derived CDR1 and CDR2 are SQVTM and ANQGSEA. CDR3 size: 14 residues. Trimming took 6 bases from V and 1 from J, leaving 13 bases between them. The CDR3 is CSVGPGVAKNIQYF. The CDR3 nucleotides are TGCAGCGTCGGTCCTGGGGTCGCCAAAAACATTCAGTACTTC.

This chain joins TRBV27 and TRBJ2-7; D is unclear. V lost 6 bases, J lost 2 bases, and 11 bases lay in between. This CDR3 region has 13 residues. Germline V gene sequence: CDR1 MNHEY, CDR2 SMNVEV (reference sequence). CDR3 loop: CASRPRATYEQYF. The CDR3 DNA reads TGTGCCAGCAGACCCCGGGCTACCTACGAGCAGTACTTC.

At least ten counts were recorded for this clonotype. The chain recombines TRBV6-1 with TRBJ2-7, with 7 bases lining up with TRBD1. This CDR3 comprises 16 residues. The V segment lost 6 bases and the J segment 0 bases; nucleotides outside the gene matches: 11. The germline V gene encodes CDR1 MNHNS and CDR2 SASEGT. This CDR3 is CASRYSGTASSYEQYF. CDR3 DNA: TGTGCCAGCAGGTACTCAGGGACAGCTAGCTCCTACGAGCAGTACTTC.

This clonotype has ten or more counts. V gene TRBV5-1 combines with J gene TRBJ2-5; 7 bases fit TRBD1. Per the germline V gene, CDR1 is SGHRS and CDR2 is YFSETQ. The CDR3 extends over 13 amino acids. Trimming at V came to 0 bases and at J to 4 bases, leaving 0 bases not matched to a gene. The CDR3 loop reads CASSLEGAETQYF. Written as DNA, the CDR3 is TGCGCCAGCAGCTTGGAGGGGGCAGAGACCCAGTACTTC.

This clonotype was seen at least ten times. J is TRBJ1-1 and V is TRBV30; TRBD1 matches 10 bases. The CDR3 loop spans 13 amino acids. V trimming: 0 bases; J trimming: 11 bases; junction bases outside the gene matches: 6. CDR1 and CDR2 from the germline V gene are GTSNPN and SVGIG (reference sequence). CDR3 nucleotides: TGTGCCTGGAGTGTATCAGGGACAGGGGACGCTTTCTTT. Its protein is CAWSVSGTGDAFF.

In its sample, this clonotype was seen many times. The rearrangement uses TRBV12-3 or TRBV12-4 and TRBJ2-2, with 7 bases identical to TRBD1. Trimming at V came to 5 bases and at J to 7 bases, leaving 16 bases not matched to a gene. The CDR3 is 17 amino acids. The CDR3 loop is CASSPIPRRGKGGELFF. The CDR3 DNA reads as TGTGCCAGCAGTCCTATCCCCCGCAGGGGGAAGGGCGGGGAGCTGTTTTTT.

The J gene is TRBJ1-3, the V gene TRBV6-5, with D uncertain. Germline V gene sequence: CDR1 MNHEY, CDR2 SVGAGI. The ends were cut back, 1 base at V and 7 bases at J, with 8 bases in the middle. The CDR3 has 13 residues. CDR3 in amino acids: CASSYLISNTIYF. For the CDR3, the DNA is TGTGCCAGCAGTTACTTAATATCGAACACCATATATTTT.

The V call is TRBV6-1, the J call TRBJ2-3, with D possibly being TRBD2 (6 bases). CDR3 size: 14 residues. Germline CDR1 reads MNHNS; CDR2 reads SASEGT. Trimming took 6 bases from V and 5 from J, leaving 15 bases between them. The CDR3, as DNA: TGTGCCAGCAGCCCCCAGAACGGGAGAGATACGCAGTATTTT. Translating gives CASSPQNGRDTQYF.

The CDR3 nucleotides read TGTGCCAGCAGTTTGGAACATCAGCCCCAGCATTTT. This gives the protein CASSLEHQPQHF. The chain combines TRBV12-3 or TRBV12-4 with TRBJ1-5, with D unresolved. CDR3 length: 12 amino acids. Between the trimmed V and J ends, which lost 3 bases and 5 bases, there was a span of 5 bases.

A word on this clonotype: This clone may be a read error of a much larger clone one base away. This chain links TRBV20-1 with TRBJ1-1, with D perhaps TRBD1 (5 bases). The CDR3 has 13 residues. CDR1 is DFQATT, CDR2 SNEGSKA, per germline (reference sequence). The ends were cut back, 5 bases at V and 1 base at J, with 11 bases in the middle. The CDR3 here is CSAGDLSNTEAFF. CDR3 coding DNA: TGCAGTGCTGGGGACCTTTCGAACACTGAAGCTTTCTTT.

This chain joins TRBV20-1 and TRBJ1-3, with unresolved D. V was trimmed by 0 bases and J by 0 bases, leaving 9 bases between them. This CDR3 spans 15 amino acids. From germline, CDR1 is DFQATT and CDR2 SNEGSKA (reference sequence). CDR3 in amino acids: CSAREGRASGNTIYF. In DNA form, the CDR3 reads TGCAGTGCTAGAGAGGGGAGGGCCTCTGGAAACACCATATATTTT.

This clonotype was seen ten or more times. The chain joins TRBV6-6 to TRBJ1-2, with 9 bases that match TRBD1. Germline loops: CDR1 MNHNY, CDR2 SVGAGI (reference sequence). J was trimmed by 8 bases and V by 2 bases; bases with no gene match: 6. The length of the CDR3 is 14 residues. CDR3 DNA sequence: TGTGCCAGCAGTTACACCACAGGGGGCGCAGGCTACACCTTC. Its protein is CASSYTTGGAGYTF.

This clonotype was seen a handful of times. The V and J genes are TRBV7-8 and TRBJ2-1; the match to TRBD2 covers 11 bases. Trimming removed 4 bases from V and 6 bases from J; junction bases left unmatched: 5. Germline V lookup: CDR1 SGHVS, CDR2 FQNEAQ. CDR3 length equals 15 residues. The CDR3 DNA is TGTGCCAGCAGCTACGGCACTAGCGGGAGCAATGAGCAGTTCTTC. It yields the protein CASSYGTSGSNEQFF.

The chain combines TRBV6-2 or TRBV6-3 with TRBJ1-2, with D tentatively TRBD1 (6 bases). The germline CDR1 and CDR2 sequences are MNHEY and SVGEGT. V was trimmed by 6 bases and J by 5 bases, leaving 10 bases between them. The CDR3 has 12 amino acids. The CDR3 loop is CASRPDRYGYTF. Here the CDR3 DNA reads TGTGCCAGCAGACCGGACAGATATGGCTACACCTTC.

The rearrangement uses TRBV19 and TRBJ2-3; D perhaps matches TRBD2 (5 bases). The length of the CDR3 is 14 residues. The germline V gene encodes CDR1 LNHDA and CDR2 SQIVND (reference sequence). V was cut by 5 bases and J by 2 bases, with 11 bases left in between. CDR3 nucleotides: TGTGCCAGTAGTCGCGGGTATATCACAGATACGCAGTATTTT. It is translated as CASSRGYITDTQYF.

A single count supports this clonotype. The chain combines TRBV6-1 with TRBJ2-3; D gene uncertain. The CDR3 has 15 amino acids. The V gene's germline CDR1 is MNHNS and CDR2 SASEGT. The V and J ends lost 0 bases and 5 bases respectively, with 12 bases between them. CDR3 residues: CASSEARVWGDTQYF. As DNA, the CDR3 is TGTGCCAGCAGTGAAGCGAGAGTGTGGGGAGATACGCAGTATTTT.